This T cell receptor (beta chain) derives from a study of T-cell reconstitution after alpha-beta-depleted transplantation in children. This clonotype was counted ten times or more. V shed 6 bases, J shed 5 bases, and the junction held 2 bases outside the gene matches. The CDR3 extends over 13 amino acids. Unique molecular identifiers tagged the TCRbeta library. MiXCR, run by TCRdb on the PCR reads, gives a single entry per CDR3 protein. The table records roughly 200,000 distinct CDR3 sequences, around 9.6% of them present only once. The clonotype was recovered from a human donor who donated a stem cell graft to a child with acute lymphoblastic leukemia. The V and J genes are TRBV12-3 or TRBV12-4 and TRBJ1-5, with 9 bases that match TRBD1. Sequencing was performed on PBMCs from the stem cell graft donor, taken from the stem cell graft. The CDR3: CASRRTGDQPQHF. For the CDR3, the DNA is TGTGCCAGCAGGCGGACAGGGGATCAGCCCCAGCATTTT.